Here is one T cell receptor beta chain with its context. Clones were read by immunoSEQ multiplex PCR, and TCRdb kept only the in-frame ones, dropping some. This sample has some 200,000 clones, with 80% to 85% found just once. The sample belongs to a study of blood T cell repertoires in COVID-19. Cohort assignment relied on participant-reported clinical history. The ends were cut back, 6 bases at V and 5 bases at J, with 21 bases in the middle. The CDR3 length is 16 residues. Germline V lookup: CDR1 LGHDT, CDR2 YNNKEL (reference sequence). What was sequenced was PBMCs or T cells enriched from blood (not recorded which). The origin of this receptor is a man between 35 and 55 years old who had recovered from COVID-19. This sequence joins TRBV3-1 (or the pseudogene TRBV3-2) and TRBJ2-3, with D possibly being TRBD2 (6 bases). The CDR3 sequence: CASSTPTRSSEDTQYF. The CDR3 DNA reads TGTGCCAGCAGTACCCCGACTAGATCATCGGAAGATACGCAGTATTTT.